The following is a T cell receptor beta chain sequence with its context. These data belong to a study of blood T cell repertoires in COVID-19. Background on the study: Material from acute and convalescent COVID-19 was sourced from the United States, Italy and Spain. From T cells, B-cell-depleted T cells, or PBMCs came the material, which was cDNA or gDNA.

V dropped 2 bases and J dropped 4; count of bases not matched to a gene: 1. The CDR3 consists of 14 residues. Germline CDR1 MNHEY, CDR2 SMNVEV (reference sequence). TCRdb's table, derived via immunoSEQ multiplex PCR, lists solely in-frame clones and lacks some. The table includes 65,000 or so clones, 80% to 85% detected once. The sequenced sample was peripheral blood. The chain recombines TRBV27 with TRBJ1-1, with 10 bases identical to TRBD1. The sequence was collected from a man aged 25 to 40 with COVID-19, enrolled during active disease. In DNA, the CDR3 is TGTGCCAGCAGTTTACGGACAGGGGGCACTGAAGCTTTCTTT. Translation: CASSLRTGGTEAFF.